The next 5 T cell receptor beta chains were all read from a single sample in a study of OX40 agonist ivuxolimab in advanced cancers. Sequencing used immunoSEQ multiplex PCR; TCRdb keeps in-frame clones, though not all of them. The sample has under 70,000 clones; roughly 88% are singletons. Sample: CD4+ or CD8+ T cells sorted from blood, taken in a trial of the OX40 agonist ivuxolimab. The source is an adult with an advanced solid tumor such as melanoma, head and neck, liver or kidney cancer.

The V and J genes are TRBV4-2 and TRBJ1-5, with a possible D match to TRBD1 (5 bases). Germline V CDR1 and CDR2: LGHNA, YNFKEQ. The ends were cut back, 3 bases at V and 9 bases at J, with 12 bases in the middle. This CDR3 has 13 residues. The CDR3 loop is CASSQYDRGPQHF. Here the CDR3 DNA reads TGTGCCAGCAGCCAGTATGATAGGGGGCCCCAGCATTTT.

There are a few counts of this clone. The V and J genes are TRBV5-1 and TRBJ2-5, with 9 bases aligning to TRBD1. CDR3 length: 16 residues. Losses at the gene ends were 3 bases for V and 2 bases for J; bases not matched to a gene: 8. Germline V gives CDR1 SGHRS, CDR2 YFSETQ. The CDR3 DNA follows: TGCGCCAGCAGCTCGGGACAGGGTGTCCTTCAAGAGACCCAGTACTTC. This codes for CASSSGQGVLQETQYF.

J is TRBJ2-5 and V is TRBV5-1; D is unresolved. The V gene's germline CDR1 is SGHRS and CDR2 YFSETQ. This CDR3 contains 14 residues. The V gene lost 2 bases and the J gene lost 2 bases, with 10 bases spanning the gap. The CDR3 DNA sequence: TGCGCCAGCAGCTTACAAAACCAGCAAGAGACCCAGTACTTC. Translating gives CASSLQNQQETQYF.

The chain combines TRBV29-1 with TRBJ2-7, with 8 bases matching TRBD2. CDR1 is SQVTM and CDR2 is ANQGSEA in the germline V gene. With V trimmed by 2 bases and J by 4 bases, 7 bases remained unmatched. The CDR3 extends over 14 amino acids. For the CDR3, the DNA is TGCAGCGTTGAAAGCACTAGCGGAGGATACGAGCAGTACTTC. The encoded protein is CSVESTSGGYEQYF.

The chain links TRBV7-2 to TRBJ2-5; TRBD2 might be the D (5 bases). Germline CDR1 reads SGHTA; CDR2 reads FQGNSA. The CDR3 length is 15 residues. The V end was cut by 0 bases, the J end by 2 bases, with 10 bases between. Here the CDR3 reads CASSLAGLAQETQYF. CDR3 sequence (DNA): TGTGCCAGCAGCTTAGCTGGACTTGCGCAAGAGACCCAGTACTTC.